A single sample gave rise to the 24 T cell receptor beta chains below, sequenced in a study of cytomegalovirus exposure and HLA in healthy donors. PCR used 60 Vbeta primers and 13 Jbeta primers. Assay: immunoSEQ multiplex PCR; the TCRdb copy retains only in-frame clones and omits some. This table holds approximately 150,000 clones, approximately 72% found once. Sequencing used PBMCs. These receptors were collected from a female donor in good health and CMV-seronegative.

This clone was counted ten times or more. The J gene is TRBJ2-6, the V gene TRBV4-3; perhaps TRBD1 as D (5 bases). With 3 bases removed from V and 4 bases from J, the gap between germline ends came to 10 bases. This CDR3 has 15 residues. The germline V gene encodes CDR1 LGHNA and CDR2 YSLEER. In DNA form, the CDR3 reads TGCGCCAGCAGCCAGGAATCAGGGGGGGCCAACGTCCTGACTTTC. Its protein product is CASSQESGGANVLTF.

This rearrangement joins TRBV7-2 to TRBJ2-3; no clear D. With 2 bases removed from V and 6 bases from J, the gap between germline ends came to 12 bases. Looked up from germline, CDR1 is SGHTA and CDR2 is FQGNSA. The length of the CDR3 is 14 residues. DNA for the CDR3: TGTGCCAGCAGCTTAAAAAGATCCGGGGATACGCAGTATTTT. Translation: CASSLKRSGDTQYF.

The CDR3 DNA reads as TGTGCCAGCAGTTTATTAGCTGGGTCCTCTTATGGCTACACCTTC. Its protein is CASSLLAGSSYGYTF. This chain connects TRBV28 to TRBJ1-2; no firm D call. CDR1 is MDHEN and CDR2 is SYDVKM in the germline V gene. Trimming stripped 1 base from V and 5 bases from J, with 14 bases between. CDR3 size: 15 residues.

The CDR3 coding sequence is TGCGCCAGCAGCCAAGAACCGGGACTAGCGGGGGTCTACAATGAGCAGTTCTTC. This encodes CASSQEPGLAGVYNEQFF. The chain recombines TRBV4-3 with TRBJ2-1, with 14 bases lining up with TRBD2. In germline, CDR1 is LGHNA, CDR2 YSLEER. CDR3 length equals 18 residues. The V and J ends lost 0 bases and 3 bases, in that order; junction bases with no gene match: 4.

For this clone: A junction boundary mismatches the germline segment, possibly from a read error. The chain combines TRBV7-2 with TRBJ1-1; maybe TRBD1 (6 bases). Germline V CDR1 and CDR2: SGHTA, FQGNSA. The CDR3 covers 14 residues. The CDR3 region has the DNA TGTGCCAACAGCCCCCGACAGGCGAACACTGAAGCTTTCTTT. It is translated as CANSPRQANTEAFF.

This clone was seen more than once but under ten times. The chain links TRBV7-9 to TRBJ2-2, with a possible D match to TRBD1 (5 bases). V was cut by 1 base and J by 6 bases, with 9 bases left in between. The CDR3 runs 14 residues. From germline, CDR1 is SEHNR and CDR2 FQNEAQ (reference sequence). CDR3: CASSLEGKAGELFF. CDR3 sequence (DNA): TGTGCCAGCAGCTTAGAGGGGAAAGCCGGGGAGCTGTTTTTT.

This clone was detected only a few times. The chain couples TRBV10-3 to TRBJ1-1; D might be TRBD1 (6 bases). The CDR3 sequence is 15 residues long. Germline CDR1 reads ENHRY; CDR2 reads SYGVKD. V was pared by 2 bases and J by 1 base, with 11 bases between. For the CDR3, the DNA is TGTGCCATCAGTGAGAGGACAGTGAGGAACACTGAAGCTTTCTTT. Its translation: CAISERTVRNTEAFF.

The chain joins TRBV19 to TRBJ2-3, with D perhaps matching TRBD2 (5 bases). The V gene lost 2 bases and the J gene lost 6 bases, with 6 bases spanning the gap. Germline values: CDR1 LNHDA, CDR2 SQIVND (reference sequence). The CDR3 has 12 residues. The CDR3 is CASSISGDTQYF. The CDR3 nucleotides are TGTGCCAGTAGTATATCGGGGGATACGCAGTATTTT.

The rearrangement uses TRBV2 and TRBJ2-5; 10 bases align to TRBD2. V lost 2 bases and J lost 1; bases outside the gene matches: 4. Germline CDR1 reads SNHLY; CDR2 reads FYNNEI. This CDR3 spans 16 amino acids. The CDR3 nucleotides are TGTGCCAGCAGTGAATTGGGGACTAGCGCCCAAGAGACCCAGTACTTC. Amino acids: CASSELGTSAQETQYF.

The chain joins TRBV5-6 to TRBJ1-1; possible D gene TRBD1, 5 bases. In germline, CDR1 is SGHDT, CDR2 YYEEEE. This CDR3 contains 15 residues. Between the trimmed V and J ends, which lost 0 bases and 0 bases, there was a span of 9 bases. CDR3 sequence: CASSLEGRVNTEAFF. CDR3 sequence (DNA): TGTGCCAGCAGCTTGGAAGGCAGGGTGAACACTGAAGCTTTCTTT.

The rearrangement uses TRBV9 and TRBJ2-3; TRBD2 might be the D (5 bases). The CDR3 loop spans 15 amino acids. In germline, CDR1 is SGDLS, CDR2 YYNGEE. Trimming cost V 0 bases and J 1 base, with 9 bases left between them. This CDR3 is CASSVGSDGTDTQYF. The CDR3 nucleotides are TGTGCCAGCAGCGTAGGTAGCGACGGCACAGATACGCAGTATTTT.

This CDR3 reads CASSLESEQFF. The CDR3, as DNA: TGTGCCAGCAGCTTAGAGAGTGAGCAGTTCTTC. The J gene is TRBJ2-1, the V gene TRBV7-9; D not resolved. V shed 1 base and J shed 9 bases, with 4 bases lying between them. The CDR3 totals 11 residues. Per germline, CDR1 SEHNR and CDR2 FQNEAQ (reference sequence).

This clone appeared a single time. V is TRBV19 and J is TRBJ1-1; TRBD1 matches at 7 bases. CDR1 and CDR2 (germline): LNHDA, SQIVND (reference sequence). J was trimmed by 8 bases and V by 2 bases; bases with no gene match: 5. The CDR3 spans 13 residues. CDR3 sequence (DNA): TGTGCCAGTAGTATACCGGTGACAGGGGAAGCTTTCTTT. It yields the protein CASSIPVTGEAFF. The complete variable domain, with remaining parts taken from reference TRBV19 and TRBJ1-1, reads DGGITQSPKYLFRKEGQNVTLSCEQNLNHDAMYWYRQDPGQGLRLIYYSQIVNDFQKGDIAEGYSVSREKKESFPLTVTSAQKNPTAFYLCASSIPVTGEAFFGQGTRLTVV.

The gene calls are TRBV14 and TRBJ1-1, with 7 bases lining up with TRBD1. The CDR3 loop spans 14 amino acids. The ends lost 5 bases at V and 0 bases at J; junction bases unmatched: 3. Germline CDR1 is SGHDN and CDR2 is FVKESK. This CDR3 reads CASSRQGLNTEAFF. The CDR3 region has the DNA TGTGCCAGCAGCAGACAGGGACTGAACACTGAAGCTTTCTTT.

The chain carries TRBV6-5 and TRBJ2-2; 7 nucleotides align to TRBD2. The CDR3 extends over 14 amino acids. The ends lost 4 bases at V and 7 bases at J; junction bases unmatched: 6. In germline, CDR1 is MNHEY, CDR2 SVGAGI. The CDR3 here is CASSLVRENGELFF. CDR3 DNA sequence: TGTGCCAGCAGTTTGGTGCGGGAGAACGGGGAGCTGTTTTTT.

The rearrangement joins TRBV4-2 to TRBJ2-7; 9 positions match TRBD1. With V trimmed by 5 bases and J by 4 bases, 6 bases remained unmatched. The CDR3 runs to 14 residues. The germline V gene has CDR1 LGHNA and CDR2 YNFKEQ. The CDR3 here is CASSTRTGEYEQYF. The CDR3 nucleotides read TGTGCCAGCAGCACCCGGACAGGGGAGTACGAGCAGTACTTC.

The rearrangement joins TRBV27 to TRBJ2-3; TRBD1 is a possible D gene (5 bases). V was clipped by 3 bases and J by 4 bases, with 14 bases between them. The CDR3 covers 15 residues. Germline assignment: CDR1 MNHEY and CDR2 SMNVEV (reference sequence). The chain's CDR3 is CASSFGAVGPDTQYF. In nucleotides, the CDR3 is TGTGCCAGCAGTTTCGGCGCGGTGGGGCCAGATACGCAGTATTTT.

The chain employs TRBV6-5 and TRBJ1-1; 7 bases match TRBD1. Per the germline V gene, CDR1 is MNHEY and CDR2 is SVGAGI. The CDR3 is 12 residues long. Trimming took 6 bases from V and 8 from J; bases not matched to a gene: 6. The CDR3: CASSPGTAEAFF. In DNA form, the CDR3 reads TGTGCCAGCAGCCCCGGGACAGCCGAAGCTTTCTTT.

The chain is built from TRBV5-6 and TRBJ1-5; a possible D gene is TRBD1 (5 bases). Germline CDR1 SGHDT, CDR2 YYEEEE. The CDR3 runs 14 residues. The V end was cut by 1 base, the J end by 5 bases, with 10 bases between. CDR3 residues: CASSLFRADQPQHF. The CDR3 DNA reads as TGTGCCAGCAGCTTGTTCAGGGCCGATCAGCCCCAGCATTTT.

V is TRBV28 and J is TRBJ1-2, with 8 bases identical to TRBD1. Germline-derived CDR1 and CDR2 are MDHEN and SYDVKM. V lost 7 bases to trimming and J lost 8 bases; unmatched junction nucleotides: 9. The CDR3 sequence is 13 residues long. The CDR3: CASTTDRVGGYTF. CDR3 nucleotides: TGTGCCAGCACCACGGACAGGGTGGGAGGCTACACCTTC.

The rearrangement links TRBV7-3 to TRBJ2-2; 9 bases map to TRBD1. The CDR3 extends over 15 amino acids. Germline CDR1 reads SGHTA; CDR2 reads FQGTGA. V shed 5 bases and J 5 bases; nucleotides not matched to a gene: 6. The CDR3 bases are TGTGCCAGCAGCCCGGGACAGGGTCGGACCGGGGAGCTGTTTTTT. Translation: CASSPGQGRTGELFF. The complete variable domain, with remaining parts taken from reference TRBV7-3 and TRBJ2-2, reads GAGVSQTPSNKVTEKGKYVELRCDPISGHTALYWYRQSLGQGPEFLIYFQGTGAADDSGLPNDRFFAVRPEGSVSTLKIQRTERGDSAVYLCASSPGQGRTGELFFGEGSRLTVL.

The chain uses TRBV9 and TRBJ2-3, with unresolved D. Trimming cost V 4 bases and J 0 bases, with 12 bases left between them. Germline V gene lookup returns CDR1 SGDLS and CDR2 YYNGEE. The CDR3 is 15 residues long. This CDR3 reads CASSPELTSTDTQYF. CDR3 DNA: TGTGCCAGCAGCCCTGAGTTGACTAGCACAGATACGCAGTATTTT.

This clone was counted once. The chain uses TRBV27 and TRBJ1-2, with a tentative D call TRBD1 (6 bases). In germline, CDR1 is MNHEY, CDR2 SMNVEV (reference sequence). The V end was cut by 5 bases, the J end by 4 bases, with 17 bases between. This CDR3 has 15 amino acids. The CDR3 loop reads CASSRTSTGSYGYTF. The CDR3 DNA follows: TGTGCCAGCAGTCGAACTTCGACAGGCTCCTATGGCTACACCTTC.

V is TRBV7-9 and J is TRBJ1-4; D gene uncertain. Between the trimmed V and J ends, which lost 5 bases and 0 bases, there was a span of 13 bases. Germline-derived CDR1 and CDR2 are SEHNR and FQNEAQ (reference sequence). The CDR3 covers 16 residues. CDR3 sequence: CASSLTQLATNEKLFF. In DNA form, the CDR3 reads TGTGCCAGCAGCCTAACCCAACTGGCAACTAATGAAAAACTGTTTTTT. Using reference TRBV7-9 and TRBJ1-4 for the parts outside the CDR3, the full variable domain is DTGVSQNPRHKITKRGQNVTFRCDPISEHNRLYWYRQTLGQGPEFLTYFQNEAQLEKSRLLSDRFSAERPKGSFSTLEIQRTEQGDSAMYLCASSLTQLATNEKLFFGSGTQLSVL.